The clone carrying this T cell receptor beta chain appeared once. Antigen unknown. The sample is drawn from a study of shared clonotypes between healthy human individuals. Study results and caveats: The naive CD4 repertoires of four donors were compared, and approximately 4.7% of clonotypes were shared.

Trimming took off 5 bases at V and 5 bases at J, with 12 bases between the two ends. Germline V gene sequence: CDR1 LNHDA, CDR2 SQIVND (reference sequence). This CDR3 has 13 amino acids. TCRdb keeps only in-frame clones here, not all; method: immunoSEQ multiplex PCR. The table records 1,500,000 or so clones, approximately 98.5% of them present only once. J is TRBJ2-5 and V is TRBV19, with D perhaps matching TRBD2 (6 bases). What was sequenced was naive CD4+ T cells sorted from blood. Regarding subset: CD45RA+ positively selected. The clonotype originates from a man aged 25-45 years in good health. In nucleotides, the CDR3 is TGTGCCAGTAGTTTGGGAGGCGGGGAGACCCAGTACTTC. It is translated as CASSLGGGETQYF.